The clone carrying this T cell receptor (beta chain) was counted once. Its antigen is currently unknown. The data are from a study of Ad26.COV2.S vaccination and SARS-CoV-2 variants. Trimming took 5 bases from V and 7 from J, leaving 14 bases between them. The CDR3 is 13 amino acids. Germline V gives CDR1 MNHEY, CDR2 SVGAGI. TCRdb's table, derived via immunoSEQ multiplex PCR, lists solely in-frame clones and lacks some. The data hold about 440,000 clones, with about 92% observed a single time. Regarding treatment: over 15 received Ad26.COV2.S at low or high dose, single or two shots; several received placebo; per-sample allocation not given. Sampling was performed 63 days after the first vaccine or placebo injection. Study-level points and caveats: After vaccination, reports described spike-specific CD8+ and CD4+ T cell responses as showing substantial breadth. While placebo recipients had lower spike-specific TCR breadth, vaccine recipients had more. Across vaccine and placebo recipients, the breadth of non-spike TCRs was similar.

The sample here was peripheral blood, taken in a trial of Ad26.COV2.S vaccine versus placebo. This receptor was identified in a person between 18 and 65 years old who received the Ad26.COV2.S COVID-19 vaccine or a placebo. V and J are TRBV6-5 and TRBJ1-2; D is ambiguous. The CDR3 loop reads CASSLTPEGGYTF. The CDR3 DNA reads TGTGCCAGCAGTCTGACACCTGAAGGTGGCTACACCTTC.